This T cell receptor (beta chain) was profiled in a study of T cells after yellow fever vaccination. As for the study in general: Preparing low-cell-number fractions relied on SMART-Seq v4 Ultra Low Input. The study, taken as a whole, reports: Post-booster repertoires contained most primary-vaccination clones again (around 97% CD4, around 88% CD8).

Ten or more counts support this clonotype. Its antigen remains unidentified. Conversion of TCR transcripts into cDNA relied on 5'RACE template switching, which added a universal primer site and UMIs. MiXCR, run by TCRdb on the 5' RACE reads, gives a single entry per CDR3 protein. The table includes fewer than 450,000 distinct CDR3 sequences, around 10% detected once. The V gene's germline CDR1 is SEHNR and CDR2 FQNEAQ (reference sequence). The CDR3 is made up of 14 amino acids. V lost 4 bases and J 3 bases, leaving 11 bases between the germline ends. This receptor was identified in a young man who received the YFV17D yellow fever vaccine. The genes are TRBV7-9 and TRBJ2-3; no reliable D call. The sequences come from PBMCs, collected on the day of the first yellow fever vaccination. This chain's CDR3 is CASSYAAETDTQYF. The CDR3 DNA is TGTGCCAGCAGCTATGCGGCCGAAACAGATACGCAGTATTTT. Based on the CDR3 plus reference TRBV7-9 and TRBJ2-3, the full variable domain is DTGVSQNPRHKITKRGQNVTFRCDPISEHNRLYWYRQTLGQGPEFLTYFQNEAQLEKSRLLSDRFSAERPKGSFSTLEIQRTEQGDSAMYLCASSYAAETDTQYFGPGTRLTVL.